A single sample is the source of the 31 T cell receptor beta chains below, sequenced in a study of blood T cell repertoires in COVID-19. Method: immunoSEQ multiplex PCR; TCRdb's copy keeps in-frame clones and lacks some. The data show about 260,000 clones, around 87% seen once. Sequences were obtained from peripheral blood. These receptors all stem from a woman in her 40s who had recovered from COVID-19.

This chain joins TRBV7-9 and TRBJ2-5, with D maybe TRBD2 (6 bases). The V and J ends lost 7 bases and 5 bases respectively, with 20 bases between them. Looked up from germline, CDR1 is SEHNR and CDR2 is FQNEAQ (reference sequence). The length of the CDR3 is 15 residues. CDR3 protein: CASTAGGFASETQYF. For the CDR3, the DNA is TGTGCCAGCACAGCGGGTGGATTCGCAAGTGAGACCCAGTACTTC.

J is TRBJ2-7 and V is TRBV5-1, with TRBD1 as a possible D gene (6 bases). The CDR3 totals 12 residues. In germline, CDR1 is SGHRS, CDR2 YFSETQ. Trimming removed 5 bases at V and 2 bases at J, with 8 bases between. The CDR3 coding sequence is TGCGCCAGCAGGGCAGGGGCCTACGAGCAGTACTTC. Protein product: CASRAGAYEQYF.

CDR3 in amino acids: CATREPTYEQYF. CDR3 in DNA: TGCGCCACCCGGGAGCCGACCTACGAGCAGTACTTC. This chain links TRBV23-1 with TRBJ2-7; possible D gene TRBD2, 6 bases. TRBV23-1 qualifies as an ORF whose function is uncertain. This CDR3 spans 12 amino acids. The V and J ends lost 10 bases and 2 bases respectively, with 12 bases between them.

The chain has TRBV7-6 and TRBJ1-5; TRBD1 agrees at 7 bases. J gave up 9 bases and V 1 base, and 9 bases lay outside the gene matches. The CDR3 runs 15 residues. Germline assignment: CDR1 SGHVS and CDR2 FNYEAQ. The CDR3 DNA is TGTGCCAGCAGCTTAGGACAGGGCGTGGGGGGGCCCCAGCATTTT. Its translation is CASSLGQGVGGPQHF.

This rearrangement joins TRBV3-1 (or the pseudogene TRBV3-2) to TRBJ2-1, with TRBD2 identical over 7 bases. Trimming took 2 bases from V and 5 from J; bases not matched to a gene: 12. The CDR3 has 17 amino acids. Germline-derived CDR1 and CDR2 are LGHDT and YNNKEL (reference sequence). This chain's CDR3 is CASSQKPQWGGNNEQFF. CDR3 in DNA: TGTGCCAGCAGCCAAAAACCCCAGTGGGGGGGGAACAATGAGCAGTTCTTC.

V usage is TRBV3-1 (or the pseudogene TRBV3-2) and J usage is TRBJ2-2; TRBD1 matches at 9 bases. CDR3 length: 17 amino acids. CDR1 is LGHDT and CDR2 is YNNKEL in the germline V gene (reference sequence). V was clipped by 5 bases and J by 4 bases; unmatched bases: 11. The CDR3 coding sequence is TGTGCCAGCAGCGATCGAAACAGGGGGCGCGCCACCGGGGAGCTGTTTTTT. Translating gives CASSDRNRGRATGELFF.

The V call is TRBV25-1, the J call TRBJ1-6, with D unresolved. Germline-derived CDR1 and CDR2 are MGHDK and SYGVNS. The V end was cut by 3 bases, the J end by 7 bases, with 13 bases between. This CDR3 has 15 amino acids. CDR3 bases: TGTGCCAGCAGTGATTTAGGAACGAGGAATTCACCCCTCCACTTT. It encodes CASSDLGTRNSPLHF.

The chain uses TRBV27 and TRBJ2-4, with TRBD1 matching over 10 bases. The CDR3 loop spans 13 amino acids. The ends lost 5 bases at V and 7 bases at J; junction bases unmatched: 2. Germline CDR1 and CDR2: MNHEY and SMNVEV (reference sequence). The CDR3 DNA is TGTGCCAGCAGTCGGACAGGGGGTAACATTCAGTACTTC. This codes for CASSRTGGNIQYF.

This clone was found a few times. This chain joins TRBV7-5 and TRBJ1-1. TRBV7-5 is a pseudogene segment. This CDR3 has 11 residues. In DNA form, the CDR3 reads TGTGCCAGAAGCCCTTGGGGGGGAGCTTTCTTT. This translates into CARSPWGGAFF.

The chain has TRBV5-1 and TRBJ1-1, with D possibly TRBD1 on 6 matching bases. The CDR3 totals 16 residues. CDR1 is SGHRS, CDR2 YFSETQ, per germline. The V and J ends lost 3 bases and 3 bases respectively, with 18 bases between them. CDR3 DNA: TGCGCCAGCAGCTCCTGGACAGCCATTACTGACACTGAAGCTTTCTTT. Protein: CASSSWTAITDTEAFF.

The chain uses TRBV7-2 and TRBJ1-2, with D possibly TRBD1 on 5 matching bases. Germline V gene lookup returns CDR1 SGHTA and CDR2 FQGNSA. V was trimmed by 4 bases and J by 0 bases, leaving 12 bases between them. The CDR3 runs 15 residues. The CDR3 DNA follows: TGTGCCAGCAGCTCTCAAGGGACTTCTAACTATGGCTACACCTTC. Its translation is CASSSQGTSNYGYTF.

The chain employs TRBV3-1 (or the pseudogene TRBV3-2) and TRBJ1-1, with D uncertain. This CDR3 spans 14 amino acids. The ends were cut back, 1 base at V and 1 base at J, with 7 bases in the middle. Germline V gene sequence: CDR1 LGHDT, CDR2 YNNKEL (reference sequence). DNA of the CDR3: TGTGCCAGCAGCCAAGGCGCTTCGAACACTGAAGCTTTCTTT. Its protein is CASSQGASNTEAFF.

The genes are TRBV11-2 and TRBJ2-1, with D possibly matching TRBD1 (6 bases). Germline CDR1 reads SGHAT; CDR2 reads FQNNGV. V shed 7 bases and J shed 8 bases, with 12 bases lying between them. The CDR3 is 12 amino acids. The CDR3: CASNPRGHEQFF. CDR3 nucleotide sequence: TGTGCCAGCAACCCCAGGGGCCATGAGCAGTTCTTC.

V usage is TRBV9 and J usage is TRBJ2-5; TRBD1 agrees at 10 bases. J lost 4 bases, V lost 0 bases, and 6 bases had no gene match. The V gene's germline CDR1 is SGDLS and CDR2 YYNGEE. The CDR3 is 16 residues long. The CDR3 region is CASSVGGQGLRETQYF. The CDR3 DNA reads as TGTGCCAGCAGCGTAGGGGGACAGGGGCTACGAGAGACCCAGTACTTC.

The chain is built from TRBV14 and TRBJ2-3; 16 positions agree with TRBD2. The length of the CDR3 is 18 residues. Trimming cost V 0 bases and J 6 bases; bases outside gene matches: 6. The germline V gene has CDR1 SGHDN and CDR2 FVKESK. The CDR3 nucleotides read TGTGCCAGCAGCCAAGATGGGACTAGCGGGGGGGCCCTGGATACGCAGTATTTT. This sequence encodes CASSQDGTSGGALDTQYF. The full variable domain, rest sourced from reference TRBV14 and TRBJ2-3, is EAGVTQFPSHSVIEKGQTVTLRCDPISGHDNLYWYRRVMGKEIKFLLHFVKESKQDESGMPNNRFLAERTGGTYSTLKVQPAELEDSGVYFCASSQDGTSGGALDTQYFGPGTRLTVL.

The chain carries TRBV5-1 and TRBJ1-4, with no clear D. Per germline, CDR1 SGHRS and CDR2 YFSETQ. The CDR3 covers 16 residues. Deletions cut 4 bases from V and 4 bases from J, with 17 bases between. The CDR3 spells CASSRRPIDYNEKLFF. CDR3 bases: TGCGCCAGCAGCCGGCGGCCTATTGACTATAATGAAAAACTGTTTTTT.

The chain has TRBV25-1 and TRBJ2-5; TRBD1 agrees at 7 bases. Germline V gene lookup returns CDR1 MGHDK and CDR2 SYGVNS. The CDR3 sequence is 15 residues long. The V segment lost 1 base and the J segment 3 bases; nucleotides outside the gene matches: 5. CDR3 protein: CASSELGTGEETQYF. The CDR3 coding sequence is TGTGCCAGCAGTGAATTAGGAACAGGGGAAGAGACCCAGTACTTC. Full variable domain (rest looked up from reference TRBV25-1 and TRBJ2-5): EADIYQTPRYLVIGTGKKITLECSQTMGHDKMYWYQQDPGMELHLIHYSYGVNSTEKGDLSSESTVSRIRTEHFPLTLESARPSHTSQYLCASSELGTGEETQYFGPGTRLLVL.

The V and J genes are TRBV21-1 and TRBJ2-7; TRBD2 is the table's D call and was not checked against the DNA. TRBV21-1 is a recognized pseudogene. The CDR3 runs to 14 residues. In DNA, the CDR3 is TGTGCCAGCAGCAAAGTGGAAACCGGGTGGGAGCAGTACTTC. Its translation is CASSKVETGWEQYF.

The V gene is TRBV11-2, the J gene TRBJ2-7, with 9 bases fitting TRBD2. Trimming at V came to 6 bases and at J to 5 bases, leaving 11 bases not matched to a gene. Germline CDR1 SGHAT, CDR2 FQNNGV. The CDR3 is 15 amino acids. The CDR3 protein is CASRLPSGARHEQYF. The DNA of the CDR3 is TGTGCCAGCAGACTCCCTAGCGGGGCCCGCCACGAGCAGTACTTC. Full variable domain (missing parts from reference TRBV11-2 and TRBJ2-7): EAGVAQSPRYKIIEKRQSVAFWCNPISGHATLYWYQQILGQGPKLLIQFQNNGVVDDSQLPKDRFSAERLKGVDSTLKIQPAKLEDSAVYLCASRLPSGARHEQYFGPGTRLTVT.

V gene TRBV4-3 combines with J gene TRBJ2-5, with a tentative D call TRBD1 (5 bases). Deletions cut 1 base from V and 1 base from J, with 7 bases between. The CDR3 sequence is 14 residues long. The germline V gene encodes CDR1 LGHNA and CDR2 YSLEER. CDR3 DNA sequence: TGCGCCAGCAGCCAAGGACAGCTCCAAGAGACCCAGTACTTC. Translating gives CASSQGQLQETQYF.

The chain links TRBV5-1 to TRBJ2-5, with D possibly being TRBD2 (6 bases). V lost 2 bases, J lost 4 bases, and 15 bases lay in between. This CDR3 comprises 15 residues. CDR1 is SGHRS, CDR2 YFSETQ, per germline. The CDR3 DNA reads TGCGCCAGCAGCTTAACCGGGGGTCTCGGAGAGACCCAGTACTTC. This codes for CASSLTGGLGETQYF.

The chain's CDR3 is CASSVESGYEQFF. The CDR3 DNA is TGTGCCAGCAGTGTGGAGTCAGGGTATGAGCAGTTCTTC. J is TRBJ2-1 and V is TRBV2; a possible D gene is TRBD1 (5 bases). Germline CDR1 is SNHLY and CDR2 is FYNNEI. Between the trimmed V and J ends, which lost 4 bases and 8 bases, there was a span of 12 bases. There are 13 residues in the CDR3.

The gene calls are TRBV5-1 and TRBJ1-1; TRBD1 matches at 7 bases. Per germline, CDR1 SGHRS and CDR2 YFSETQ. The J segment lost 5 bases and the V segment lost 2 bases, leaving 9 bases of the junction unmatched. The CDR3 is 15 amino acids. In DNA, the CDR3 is TGCGCCAGCAGCTTTCAGGGGGGTTTGATGACTGAAGCTTTCTTT. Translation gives CASSFQGGLMTEAFF.

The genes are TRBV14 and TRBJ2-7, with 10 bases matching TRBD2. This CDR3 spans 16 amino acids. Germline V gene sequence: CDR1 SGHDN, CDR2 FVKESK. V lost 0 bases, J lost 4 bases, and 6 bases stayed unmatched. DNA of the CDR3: TGTGCCAGCAGCCAAGAGACGCTAGCGGGGGAATACGAGCAGTACTTC. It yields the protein CASSQETLAGEYEQYF.

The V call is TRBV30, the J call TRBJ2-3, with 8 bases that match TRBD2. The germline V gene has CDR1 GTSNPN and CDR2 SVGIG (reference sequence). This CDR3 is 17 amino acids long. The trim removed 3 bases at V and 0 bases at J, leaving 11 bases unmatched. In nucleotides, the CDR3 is TGTGCCTGGAGGCCCTTCACGGGAGGGGCTAGCACAGATACGCAGTATTTT. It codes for CAWRPFTGGASTDTQYF.

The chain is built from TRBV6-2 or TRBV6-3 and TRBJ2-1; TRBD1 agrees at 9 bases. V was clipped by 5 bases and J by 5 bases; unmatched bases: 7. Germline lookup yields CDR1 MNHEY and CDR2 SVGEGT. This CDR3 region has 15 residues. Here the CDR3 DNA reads TGTGCCAGCAGTCCACCGGGACAGGGCCACAATGAGCAGTTCTTC. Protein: CASSPPGQGHNEQFF.

CDR3 DNA sequence: TGTGCCAGCAGTTACGGGTTCGCGGGGGCACGGGGCTACACCTTC. This translates into CASSYGFAGARGYTF. The J gene is TRBJ1-2, the V gene TRBV6-5; tentatively, D is TRBD1 (6 bases). Per the germline V gene, CDR1 is MNHEY and CDR2 is SVGAGI. Deletions cut 2 bases from V and 8 bases from J, with 18 bases between. There are 15 residues in the CDR3.

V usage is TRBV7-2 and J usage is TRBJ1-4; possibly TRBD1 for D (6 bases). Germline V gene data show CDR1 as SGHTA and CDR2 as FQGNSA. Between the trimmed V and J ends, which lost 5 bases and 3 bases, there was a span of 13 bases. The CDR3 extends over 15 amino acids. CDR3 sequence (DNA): TGTGCCAGCAGCCCCCAGGGGATGGCTAATGAAAAACTGTTTTTT. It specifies CASSPQGMANEKLFF.

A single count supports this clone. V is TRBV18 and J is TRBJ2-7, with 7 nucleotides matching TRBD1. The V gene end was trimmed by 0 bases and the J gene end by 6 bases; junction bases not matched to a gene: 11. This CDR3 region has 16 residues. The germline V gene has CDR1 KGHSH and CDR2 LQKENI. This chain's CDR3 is CASSPPRGQGVGEQYF. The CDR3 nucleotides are TGTGCCAGCTCACCACCTAGGGGGCAGGGAGTAGGCGAGCAGTACTTC.

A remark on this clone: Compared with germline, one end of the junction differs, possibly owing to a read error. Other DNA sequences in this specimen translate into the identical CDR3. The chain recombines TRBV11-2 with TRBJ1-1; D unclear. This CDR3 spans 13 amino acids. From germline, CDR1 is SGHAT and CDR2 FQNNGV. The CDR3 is CASSLESYTEAFF. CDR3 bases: TGTGCCAGCAGTTTAGAGTCCTACACTGAAGCTTTCTTT.

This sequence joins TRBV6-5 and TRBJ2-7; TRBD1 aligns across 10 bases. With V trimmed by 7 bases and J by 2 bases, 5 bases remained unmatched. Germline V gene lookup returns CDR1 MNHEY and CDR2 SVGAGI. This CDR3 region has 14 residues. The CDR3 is CASTRQGATYEQYF. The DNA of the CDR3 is TGTGCCAGCACCCGACAGGGGGCAACCTACGAGCAGTACTTC.